What follows are 9 T cell receptor beta chains derived from one specimen sequenced in a study of shared clonotypes between healthy human individuals. Repertoires were generated with immunoSEQ multiplex PCR, while TCRdb's copy carries only in-frame clones and drops some. The data show about a million clones, more than 75% seen once. The sequenced sample consisted of memory CD4+ T cells sorted from blood. Subset noted: CD45RA-negative fraction. The receptor set was obtained from a man aged 18 to 29 in good health.

This chain joins TRBV7-6 and TRBJ2-7; weak D call: TRBD2 (7 bases). This CDR3 region has 14 residues. Germline V CDR1 and CDR2: SGHVS, FNYEAQ. The V end was cut by 3 bases, the J end by 6 bases, with 15 bases between. The CDR3 region is CASSFWEGESEQYF. CDR3 sequence (DNA): TGTGCCAGCAGCTTCTGGGAGGGGGAATCCGAGCAGTACTTC.

With respect to this clone: The sample contains more than one DNA sequence encoding this CDR3. The rearrangement links TRBV6-1 to TRBJ2-3; 7 bases fit TRBD2. V lost 1 base and J lost 3; bases outside the gene matches: 7. This CDR3 contains 16 residues. Germline V gene data show CDR1 as MNHNS and CDR2 as SASEGT. CDR3 protein: CASSEGRGRGTDTQYF. CDR3 bases: TGTGCCAGCAGTGAAGGGCGGGGGAGAGGGACAGATACGCAGTATTTT.

The rearrangement joins TRBV19 to TRBJ2-3; D ambiguous. Germline-derived CDR1 and CDR2 are LNHDA and SQIVND (reference sequence). V was trimmed by 3 bases and J by 3 bases, leaving 13 bases between them. CDR3 length equals 15 residues. The CDR3 coding sequence is TGTGCCAGTAGTATTCCGAGTGGGCCAACAGATACGCAGTATTTT. Protein product: CASSIPSGPTDTQYF.

J is TRBJ2-1 and V is TRBV11-2; no definite D call. The CDR3 extends over 12 amino acids. Germline-derived CDR1 and CDR2 are SGHAT and FQNNGV. V lost 5 bases, J lost 9 bases, and 11 bases lay in between. This CDR3 reads CASSQPWTEQFF. CDR3 sequence (DNA): TGTGCCAGCAGCCAGCCATGGACTGAGCAGTTCTTC.

The chain uses TRBV9 and TRBJ2-2, with TRBD2 matching 8 bases. This CDR3 comprises 17 residues. Germline V gene data show CDR1 as SGDLS and CDR2 as YYNGEE. Trimming removed 0 bases from V and 3 bases from J; junction bases left unmatched: 7. In DNA, the CDR3 is TGTGCCAGCAGCGTAGCTGGGAGCGGGGGTTACACCGGGGAGCTGTTTTTT. Amino acid sequence: CASSVAGSGGYTGELFF. The entire variable domain, with the rest obtained from reference TRBV9 and TRBJ2-2, is as follows: DSGVTQTPKHLITATGQRVTLRCSPRSGDLSVYWYQQSLDQGLQFLIQYYNGEERAKGNILERFSAQQFPDLHSELNLSSLELGDSALYFCASSVAGSGGYTGELFFGEGSRLTVL.

This clone came up a few times. The chain has TRBV19 and TRBJ1-1, with 8 bases aligning to TRBD1. The CDR3 length is 14 residues. Germline V gene data show CDR1 as LNHDA and CDR2 as SQIVND (reference sequence). The trim removed 4 bases at V and 6 bases at J, leaving 7 bases unmatched. CDR3 nucleotide sequence: TGTGCCAGTAGTAAAGGACAGGGTTTGGCTGAAGCTTTCTTT. This encodes CASSKGQGLAEAFF.

This clone was observed a handful of times. DNA for the CDR3: TGTGCCAGCAGCTTAGTTCGGCTTCAGCCCCAGCATTTT. It codes for CASSLVRLQPQHF. The V and J genes are TRBV7-2 and TRBJ1-5; D not certain. Germline lookup yields CDR1 SGHTA and CDR2 FQGNSA. Trimming removed 1 base at V and 6 bases at J, with 7 bases between. This CDR3 has 13 residues.

The genes are TRBV19 and TRBJ2-1; 8 bases align to TRBD1. This CDR3 spans 15 amino acids. With 4 bases clipped from V and 3 bases from J, the junction kept 5 bases outside the gene matches. Germline V gene lookup returns CDR1 LNHDA and CDR2 SQIVND (reference sequence). Here the CDR3 reads CASSKPGQDYNEQFF. The CDR3 DNA reads as TGTGCCAGTAGTAAACCGGGACAGGACTACAATGAGCAGTTCTTC. The whole variable domain, filled in from reference TRBV19 and TRBJ2-1, reads DGGITQSPKYLFRKEGQNVTLSCEQNLNHDAMYWYRQDPGQGLRLIYYSQIVNDFQKGDIAEGYSVSREKKESFPLTVTSAQKNPTAFYLCASSKPGQDYNEQFFGPGTRLTVL.

This clone was seen only a few times. The chain uses TRBV10-3 and TRBJ1-6; D is possibly TRBD1 (5 bases). Germline CDR1 ENHRY, CDR2 SYGVKD. Trimming shortened V by 3 bases and J by 6 bases, and 6 bases separated the two germline ends. The CDR3 runs to 13 residues. CDR3 nucleotide sequence: TGTGCCATCAGTGATGACAGTAATTCACCCCTCCACTTT. Translating it yields CAISDDSNSPLHF.